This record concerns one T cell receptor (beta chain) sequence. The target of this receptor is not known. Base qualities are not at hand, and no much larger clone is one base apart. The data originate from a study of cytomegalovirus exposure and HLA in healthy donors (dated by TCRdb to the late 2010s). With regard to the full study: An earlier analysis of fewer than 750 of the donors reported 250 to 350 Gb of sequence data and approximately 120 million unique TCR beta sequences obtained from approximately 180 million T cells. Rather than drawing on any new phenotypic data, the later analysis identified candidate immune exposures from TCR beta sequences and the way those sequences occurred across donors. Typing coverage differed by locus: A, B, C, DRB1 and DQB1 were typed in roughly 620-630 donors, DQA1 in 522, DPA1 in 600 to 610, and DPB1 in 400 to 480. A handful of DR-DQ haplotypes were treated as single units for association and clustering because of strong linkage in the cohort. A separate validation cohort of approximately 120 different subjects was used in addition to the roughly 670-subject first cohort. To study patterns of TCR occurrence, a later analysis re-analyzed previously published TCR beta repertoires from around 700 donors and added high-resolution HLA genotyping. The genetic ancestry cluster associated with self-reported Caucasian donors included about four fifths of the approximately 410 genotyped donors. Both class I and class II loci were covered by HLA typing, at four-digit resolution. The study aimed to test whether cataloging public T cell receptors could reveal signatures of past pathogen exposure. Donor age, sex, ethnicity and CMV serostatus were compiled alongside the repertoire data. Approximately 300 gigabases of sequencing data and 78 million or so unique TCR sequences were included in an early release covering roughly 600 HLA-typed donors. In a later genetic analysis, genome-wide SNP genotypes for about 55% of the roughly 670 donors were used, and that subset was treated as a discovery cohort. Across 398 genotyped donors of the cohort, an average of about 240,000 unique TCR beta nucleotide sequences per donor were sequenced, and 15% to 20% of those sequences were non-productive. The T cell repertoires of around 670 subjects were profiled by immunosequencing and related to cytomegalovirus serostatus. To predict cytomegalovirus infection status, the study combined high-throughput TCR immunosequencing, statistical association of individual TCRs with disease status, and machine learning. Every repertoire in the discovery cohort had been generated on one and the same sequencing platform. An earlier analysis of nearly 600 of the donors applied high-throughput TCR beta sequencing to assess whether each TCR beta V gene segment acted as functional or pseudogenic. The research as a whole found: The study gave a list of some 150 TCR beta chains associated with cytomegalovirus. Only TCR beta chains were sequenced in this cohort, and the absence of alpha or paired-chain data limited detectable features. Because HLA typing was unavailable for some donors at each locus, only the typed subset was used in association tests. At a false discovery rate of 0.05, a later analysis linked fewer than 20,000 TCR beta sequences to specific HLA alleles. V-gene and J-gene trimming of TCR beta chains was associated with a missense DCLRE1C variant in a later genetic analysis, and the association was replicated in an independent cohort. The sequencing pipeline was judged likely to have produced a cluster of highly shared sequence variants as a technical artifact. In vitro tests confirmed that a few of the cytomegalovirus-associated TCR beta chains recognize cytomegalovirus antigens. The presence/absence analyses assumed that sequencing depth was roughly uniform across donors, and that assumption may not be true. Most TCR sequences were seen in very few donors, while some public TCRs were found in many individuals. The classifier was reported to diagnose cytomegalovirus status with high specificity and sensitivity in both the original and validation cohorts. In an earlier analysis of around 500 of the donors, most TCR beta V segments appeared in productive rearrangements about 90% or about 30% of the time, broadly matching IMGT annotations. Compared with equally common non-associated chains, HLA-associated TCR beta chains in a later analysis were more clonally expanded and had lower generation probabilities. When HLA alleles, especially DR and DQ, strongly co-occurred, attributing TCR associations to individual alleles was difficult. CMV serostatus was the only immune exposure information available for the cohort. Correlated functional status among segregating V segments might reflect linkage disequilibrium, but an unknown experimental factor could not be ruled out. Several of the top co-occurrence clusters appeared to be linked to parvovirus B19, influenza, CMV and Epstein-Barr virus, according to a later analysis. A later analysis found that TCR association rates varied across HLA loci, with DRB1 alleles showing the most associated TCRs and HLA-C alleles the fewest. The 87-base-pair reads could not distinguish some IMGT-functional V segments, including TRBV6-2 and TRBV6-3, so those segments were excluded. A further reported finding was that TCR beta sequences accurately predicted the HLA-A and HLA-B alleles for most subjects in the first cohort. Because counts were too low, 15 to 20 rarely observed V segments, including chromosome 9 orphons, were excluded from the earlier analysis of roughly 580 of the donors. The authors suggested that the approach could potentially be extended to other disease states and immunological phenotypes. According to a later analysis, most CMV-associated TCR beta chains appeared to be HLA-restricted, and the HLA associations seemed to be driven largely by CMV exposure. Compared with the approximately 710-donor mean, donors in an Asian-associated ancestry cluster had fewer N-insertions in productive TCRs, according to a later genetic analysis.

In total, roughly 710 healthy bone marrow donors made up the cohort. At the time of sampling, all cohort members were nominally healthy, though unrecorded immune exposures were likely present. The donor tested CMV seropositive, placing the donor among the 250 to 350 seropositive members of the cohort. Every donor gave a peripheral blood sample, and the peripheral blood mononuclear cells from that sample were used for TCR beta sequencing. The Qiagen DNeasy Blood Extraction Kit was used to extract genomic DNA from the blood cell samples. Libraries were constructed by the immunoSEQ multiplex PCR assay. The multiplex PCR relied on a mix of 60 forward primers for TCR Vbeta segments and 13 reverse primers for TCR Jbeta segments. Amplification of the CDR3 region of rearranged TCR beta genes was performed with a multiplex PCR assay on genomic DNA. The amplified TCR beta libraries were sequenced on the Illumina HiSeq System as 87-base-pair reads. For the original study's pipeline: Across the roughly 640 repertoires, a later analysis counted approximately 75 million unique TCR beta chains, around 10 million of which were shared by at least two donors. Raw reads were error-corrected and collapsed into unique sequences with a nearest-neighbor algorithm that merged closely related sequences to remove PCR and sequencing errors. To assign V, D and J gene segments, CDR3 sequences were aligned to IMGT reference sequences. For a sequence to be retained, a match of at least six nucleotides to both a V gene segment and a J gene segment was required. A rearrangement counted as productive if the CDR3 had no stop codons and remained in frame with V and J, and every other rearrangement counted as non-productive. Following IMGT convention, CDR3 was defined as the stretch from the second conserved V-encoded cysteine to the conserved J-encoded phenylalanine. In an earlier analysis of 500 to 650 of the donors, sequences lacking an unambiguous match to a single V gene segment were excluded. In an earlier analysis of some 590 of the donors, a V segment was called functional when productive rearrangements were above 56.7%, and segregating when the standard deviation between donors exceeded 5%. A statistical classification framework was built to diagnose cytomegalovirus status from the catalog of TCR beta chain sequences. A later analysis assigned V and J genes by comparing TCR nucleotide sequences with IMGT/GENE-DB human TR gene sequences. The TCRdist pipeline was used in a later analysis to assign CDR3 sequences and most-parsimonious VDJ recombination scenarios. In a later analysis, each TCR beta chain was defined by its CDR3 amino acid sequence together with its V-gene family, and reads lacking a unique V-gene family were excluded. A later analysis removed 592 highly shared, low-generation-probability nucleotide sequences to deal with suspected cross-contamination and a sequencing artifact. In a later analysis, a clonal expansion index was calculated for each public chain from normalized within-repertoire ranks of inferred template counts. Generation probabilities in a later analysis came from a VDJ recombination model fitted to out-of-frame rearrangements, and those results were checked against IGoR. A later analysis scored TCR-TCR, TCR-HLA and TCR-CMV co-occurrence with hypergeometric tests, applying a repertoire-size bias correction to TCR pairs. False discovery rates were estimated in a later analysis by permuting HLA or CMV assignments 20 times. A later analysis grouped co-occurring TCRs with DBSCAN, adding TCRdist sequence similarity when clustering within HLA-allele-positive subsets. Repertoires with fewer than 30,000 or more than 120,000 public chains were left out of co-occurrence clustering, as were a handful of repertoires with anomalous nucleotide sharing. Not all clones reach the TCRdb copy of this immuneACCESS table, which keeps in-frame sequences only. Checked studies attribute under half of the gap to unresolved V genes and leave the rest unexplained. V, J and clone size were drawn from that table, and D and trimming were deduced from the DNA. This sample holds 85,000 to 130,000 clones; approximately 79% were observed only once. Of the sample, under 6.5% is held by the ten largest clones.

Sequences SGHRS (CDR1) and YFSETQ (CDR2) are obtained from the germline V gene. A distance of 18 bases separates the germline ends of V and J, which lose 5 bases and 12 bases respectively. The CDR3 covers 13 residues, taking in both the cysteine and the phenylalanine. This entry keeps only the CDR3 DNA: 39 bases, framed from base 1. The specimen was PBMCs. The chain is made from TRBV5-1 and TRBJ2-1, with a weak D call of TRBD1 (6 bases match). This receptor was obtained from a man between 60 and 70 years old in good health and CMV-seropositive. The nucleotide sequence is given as TGCGCCAGCAGATTTAACAGGGCCCATCCGCAGTTCTTC. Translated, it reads CASRFNRAHPQFF.